Listed here are 13 T cell receptor beta chains from one sample, sequenced in a study of breast tumors, draining lymph nodes, adjacent tissues. In TCRdb, the multiplex PCR reads were re-called with MiXCR into one record per CDR3 protein. Here the sample spans under 350,000 distinct CDR3 sequences, around 30% being singletons. Samples came from axillary lymph nodes draining the breast cancer. Sequencing was carried out using axillary lymph node tissue. The origin of the receptors is a female donor with breast cancer. Some clones in this sample may be carry-over from other donors' samples.

Concerning this clonotype itself: The final CDR3 position lacks the conserved phenylalanine or tryptophan, pointing to a likely read error. Because the CDR3's place on the DNA is in doubt, the DNA is left out and the CDR3 is given as listed by TCRdb. The chain joins TRBV28 to TRBJ1-2; the D segment call TRBD1 is taken from the table without a DNA check. The CDR3 is 12 residues long, counting both termini. From germline, CDR1 is MDHEN and CDR2 SYDVKM. CDR3 residues: CASSPGVYGYTS.

This chain links TRBV27 with TRBJ1-4; the D is unclear. Germline loops: CDR1 MNHEY, CDR2 SMNVEV (reference sequence). V was trimmed by 3 bases and J by 8 bases, leaving 13 bases between them. This CDR3 has 14 amino acids. The CDR3 loop reads CASSFGQTQEKLFF. CDR3 nucleotides: TGTGCCAGCAGTTTTGGGCAGACACAAGAAAAACTGTTTTTT. The variable domain in full, with the rest retrieved from reference TRBV27 and TRBJ1-4, is EAQVTQNPRYLITVTGKKLTVTCSQNMNHEYMSWYRQDPGLGLRQIYYSMNVEVTDKGDVPEGYKVSRKEKRNFPLILESPSPNQTSLYFCASSFGQTQEKLFFGSGTQLSVL.

About this clonotype: A much larger clone lies a single base off, so this may be a read error. Because the CDR3 is missing its conserved closing phenylalanine or tryptophan, this is likely a read error. The chain recombines TRBV19 with TRBJ2-1, with 14 bases matching TRBD2. Germline CDR1 reads LNHDA; CDR2 reads SQIVND (reference sequence). This CDR3 is built from 16 residues. Trimming at V came to 8 bases and at J to 6 bases, leaving 9 bases not matched to a gene. CDR3 sequence: CASGTSGRVGSNEQFS. The CDR3 bases are TGTGCCAGTGGGACTAGCGGGAGAGTGGGAAGCAATGAGCAGTTCTCC.

This clonotype was detected a few times. This chain links TRBV27 with TRBJ2-2; D not resolved. The CDR3 is 12 amino acids. The germline V and J ends were trimmed by 3 bases and 3 bases, with 2 bases remaining between them. Germline V gene lookup returns CDR1 MNHEY and CDR2 SMNVEV (reference sequence). The CDR3 protein is CASSFYTGELFF. The CDR3 DNA reads TGTGCCAGCAGTTTCTACACCGGGGAGCTGTTTTTT.

This clonotype has at least ten counts. The chain has TRBV4-2 and TRBJ1-5, with D tentatively TRBD1 (6 bases). The V and J ends lost 3 bases and 1 base respectively, with 7 bases between them. The CDR3 totals 14 residues. CDR1 and CDR2 from the germline V gene are LGHNA and YNFKEQ. CDR3 nucleotides: TGTGCCAGCAGCCATGGACAGAGCAATCAGCCCCAGCATTTT. Amino acids: CASSHGQSNQPQHF.

The V and J genes are TRBV6-5 and TRBJ1-2; no reliable D call. The V end lost 2 bases, the J end lost 3 bases, and 16 bases lay between the germline ends. The CDR3 sequence is 16 residues long. In germline, CDR1 is MNHEY, CDR2 SVGAGI. The CDR3 bases are TGTGCCAGCAGTTACATTGCTAATGGGAGACACTATGGCTACACCTTC. This translates into CASSYIANGRHYGYTF.

In its sample, this clonotype was seen many times. The chain links TRBV6-5 to TRBJ2-2; tentative D call: TRBD1 (6 bases). V lost 7 bases to trimming and J lost 5 bases, with 14 bases between them. Germline V lookup: CDR1 MNHEY, CDR2 SVGAGI. This CDR3 is 14 amino acids long. In nucleotides, the CDR3 is TGTGCCAGCATGGCAAACAGGGTGACCGGGGAGCTGTTTTTT. Translating it yields CASMANRVTGELFF.

The DNA for the CDR3 is TGTGCCATCAGAGCGACAGGGAGAGGGTACGAGCATTTT. This gives the protein CAIRATGRGYEHF. This chain uses TRBV10-3 with TRBJ1-5; 7 bases are shared with TRBD1. The CDR3 runs 13 residues. Germline V gene sequence: CDR1 ENHRY, CDR2 SYGVKD. Trimming removed 6 bases from V and 14 bases from J; junction bases left unmatched: 13.

This clonotype was found many times. V gene TRBV19 combines with J gene TRBJ2-1; D ambiguous. The V gene lost 1 base and the J gene lost 9 bases, with 10 bases spanning the gap. The germline CDR1 and CDR2 sequences are LNHDA and SQIVND (reference sequence). The CDR3 length is 13 residues. The CDR3 coding sequence is TGTGCCAGTAGTATAGGCCTGAGCGTTGAGCAGTTCTTC. It specifies CASSIGLSVEQFF.

V is TRBV15 and J is TRBJ2-2, with a possible D match to TRBD1 (5 bases). Germline V gene sequence: CDR1 LNHNV, CDR2 YYDKDF (reference sequence). The CDR3 is 16 amino acids. V lost 4 bases, J lost 6 bases, and 18 bases lay in between. The CDR3 sequence: CATSKPFRRAAGELFF. The CDR3, as DNA: TGTGCCACCAGCAAGCCGTTTCGCAGGGCCGCCGGGGAGCTGTTTTTT.

The table lists this clonotype with many counts. The chain uses TRBV29-1 and TRBJ1-5; no clear D. Germline V gives CDR1 SQVTM, CDR2 ANQGSEA. Trimming pared 7 bases from V and 0 bases from J, leaving 7 bases between. The CDR3 extends over 12 amino acids. The CDR3 DNA sequence: TGCAGCGGCCAGAATAGCAATCAGCCCCAGCATTTT. Its translation is CSGQNSNQPQHF.

This clonotype was observed a handful of times. Given a much more abundant clone one base away, this may be a read error. This chain joins TRBV20-1 and TRBJ2-5; 11 nucleotides match TRBD2. The CDR3 extends over 16 amino acids. From germline, CDR1 is DFQATT and CDR2 SNEGSKA (reference sequence). With 6 bases clipped from V and 6 bases from J, the junction kept 15 bases outside the gene matches. The CDR3 spells CSASTLLAGAGKTQYF. CDR3 DNA sequence: TGCAGTGCATCCACCTTACTAGCGGGAGCAGGAAAGACCCAGTACTTC.

J is TRBJ2-7 and V is TRBV2, with D perhaps being TRBD1 or TRBD2 (5 bases each). Trimming removed 5 bases from V and 0 bases from J, with 17 bases in between. There are 16 residues in the CDR3. Germline V gene lookup returns CDR1 SNHLY and CDR2 FYNNEI. This chain's CDR3 is CASSPLGGSSSYEQYF. The CDR3 nucleotides read TGTGCCAGCAGTCCCCTTGGGGGTAGCAGCTCCTACGAGCAGTACTTC.